The present entry profiles one T cell receptor (beta chain) with its context. During its preparation, the TCRbeta library received unique molecular identifiers. TCRdb reprocessed the PCR reads with MiXCR, giving one entry per CDR3 protein. The table has 300,000 to 400,000 distinct CDR3 sequences, less than 15% seen once; the top ten hold over 3.5%. The CDR3 is made up of 15 amino acids. Trimming took off 4 bases at V and 1 base at J, with 14 bases between the two ends. CDR1 is SGHRS and CDR2 is YFSETQ in the germline V gene. These data are taken from a study of T-cell reconstitution after alpha-beta-depleted transplantation in children.

This TCR came from a human donor who donated a stem cell graft to a child with Fanconi anemia. Specimen: PBMCs, collected from the stem cell graft. The V call is TRBV5-1, the J call TRBJ1-1; D is possibly TRBD1 (5 bases). CDR3: CASSNNRQPNTEAFF. As DNA, the CDR3 is TGCGCCAGCAGCAACAACCGACAGCCGAACACTGAAGCTTTCTTT.